The present entry profiles one T cell receptor (beta chain) with its context. CDR1 and CDR2 (germline): MGHRA, YSYEKL. The CDR3 runs 16 residues. V gave up 1 base and J gave up 5 bases; unmatched junction bases: 3. The authors' processing: Estimation of nucleated cell counts was performed using reference gene primer amplification. The data were produced by immunoSEQ multiplex PCR, yet TCRdb's version contains in-frame clones alone and is incomplete. The V and J calls and clone size come from that table; D and trimming were worked out from the DNA. The sample lists about 74,000 clones, 65% to 85% occurring once. This record comes from a study of blood T cell repertoires in COVID-19. Study overall: Material from acute and convalescent COVID-19 was sourced from the United States, Italy and Spain. T cells, B-cell-depleted T cells, or PBMCs supplied cDNA or gDNA.

The clonotype originates from a man aged 70 or older with active or convalescent COVID-19. V usage is TRBV4-1 and J usage is TRBJ2-2, with 11 bases matching TRBD2. Material: peripheral blood. CDR3 region: CASSQVPSGGTGELFF. The CDR3, as DNA: TGCGCCAGCAGCCAAGTCCCTAGCGGGGGGACCGGGGAGCTGTTTTTT.